The present T cell receptor (beta chain) was sequenced within a study of radiotherapy plus CTLA-4 blockade in lung cancer. Study-wide context: Overall, roughly 17% of patients showed an objective response, while 31% attained disease control. Overall study results and limits: Tumor-derived TCR clones expanded in blood after radiotherapy plus ipilimumab. Interferon-beta and early blood T cell clone dynamics reportedly predicted response best.

The repertoire was sequenced with immunoSEQ multiplex PCR; TCRdb's copy has only in-frame clones and lacks some. The table includes tens of thousands of clones, 65% to 90% detected once. This clone was observed once. Its antigen is undetermined. Lung cancer patients with chemo-refractory metastatic non-small-cell disease were given focal radiation plus CTLA-4 blockade with ipilimumab. The sequencing used peripheral blood, collected from a patient treated with radiotherapy plus ipilimumab. The clonotype originates from a human donor with non-small cell lung cancer whose response to radiotherapy plus ipilimumab could not be evaluated.

This CDR3 reads CASSLGGGITDTQYF. The CDR3, as DNA: TGTGCCAGCAGCTTGGGCGGGGGGATCACAGATACGCAGTATTTT. This chain links TRBV5-6 with TRBJ2-3; 8 bases are a match to TRBD2. V was clipped by 0 bases and J by 2 bases; unmatched bases: 2. The CDR3 loop spans 15 amino acids. CDR1 is SGHDT and CDR2 is YYEEEE in the germline V gene. The full variable domain, its missing parts supplied by reference TRBV5-6 and TRBJ2-3, is DAGVTQSPTHLIKTRGQQVTLRCSPKSGHDTVSWYQQALGQGPQFIFQYYEEEERQRGNFPDRFSGHQFPNYSSELNVNALLLGDSALYLCASSLGGGITDTQYFGPGTRLTVL.